One and the same sample provided the 2 T cell receptor beta chains below, sequenced in a study of regulatory T cells in long-lasting Graves disease listed by TCRdb under 2021. The sample's time point label is to be understood as: newly diagnosed GD, antithyroid drugs for less than 3 months. For both TCR sequencing and RNA sequencing, RNA was extracted from PBMCs in TRIzol. The library was obtained by multiplex PCR. The sample was run on an Illumina HiSeq 4000. iRepertoire HTBI primers and Arm-PCR amplification of CDR3 regions were used to construct TCR beta libraries. TCRdb applied fastp at Q25 and MiXCR to the public reads, then kept only in-frame beta chains. Rows matching on CDR3 protein sequence are summarized as one entry with the most common DNA and genes. For this sample the table gives 300,000 to 450,000 distinct CDR3 sequences, of which around 15% were detected only once. The ten top clones hold 20% to 25% of the sample.

The specimen comprised peripheral blood mononuclear cells (PBMCs), sampled at new diagnosis, from a patient treated with antithyroid drugs. These receptors were collected from a female donor with Graves disease.

This clonotype was counted between two and nine times. The chain employs TRBV5-1 and TRBJ1-3, with D unresolved. With 4 bases removed from V and 1 base from J, the gap between germline ends came to 9 bases. This CDR3 comprises 14 residues. Looked up from germline, CDR1 is SGHRS and CDR2 is YFSETQ. This CDR3 is CASSPYLSGNTIYF. In DNA, the CDR3 is TGCGCCAGCAGCCCCTATTTGTCTGGAAACACCATATATTTT.

A note on this clonotype: It may be a read error: a sequence one base away is much more abundant. The chain is built from TRBV12-3 or TRBV12-4 and TRBJ2-6; 7 bases align to TRBD1. The CDR3 loop spans 15 amino acids. The CDR3 coding sequence is TGTGCCAGCAGTCCACAGGGGTATGGGGCCAGCGTCCTGACTTTC. Translation gives CASSPQGYGASVLTF.